This is a list of T cell receptor beta chains from one sample in a study of CD8 T cells in Susac syndrome. Each CDR3 protein is one row after TCRdb ran MiXCR on the immunoSEQ multiplex PCR reads. Here the sample spans 110,000 or so distinct CDR3 sequences, around 94% being singletons. Sequenced sample: CD4+ T cells from PBMCs. The receptors were gathered from a human donor with multiple sclerosis. Both conserved end residues are part of each CDR3. The D gene is left open where the match is weak. The size of a clone is reported for some rows only, either as once, few or many, or as a class for expanded clones.

v_call,clone_size,d_call,j_call,cdr3_aa,cdr3_nt
TRBV29-1,once,TRBD1,TRBJ1-6,CSARDSHYNSPLHF,TGCAGCGCCAGGGACAGCCACTATAATTCACCCCTCCACTTT
TRBV20-1,NA,TRBD2,TRBJ2-1,CSARDWGAGGINEQFF,TGCAGTGCTAGAGATTGGGGCGCGGGGGGGATTAATGAGCAGTTCTTC
TRBV4-1,NA,NA,TRBJ2-7,CASSPRTWAYEQYF,TGCGCCAGCAGCCCTAGGACGTGGGCCTACGAGCAGTACTTC
TRBV20-1,NA,TRBD2,TRBJ2-7,CSATTSGPYEQYF,TGCAGTGCTACGACTAGCGGTCCCTACGAGCAGTACTTC
TRBV2,NA,NA,TRBJ1-6,CASSESARSPLHF,TGTGCCAGCAGCGAATCAGCTCGTTCACCCCTCCACTTT
TRBV12-3/TRBV12-4,NA,TRBD2,TRBJ2-7,CASTPRGGGSYEQYF,TGTGCCAGCACCCCCCGGGGCGGGGGGTCCTACGAGCAGTACTTC
TRBV19,NA,TRBD1,TRBJ2-2,CASSIGDRGYTGELFF,TGTGCCAGTAGTATCGGGGACAGGGGGTACACCGGGGAGCTGTTTTTT
TRBV9,NA,NA,TRBJ1-1,CASRGDGIATEAFF,TGTGCCAGCAGGGGGGACGGCATAGCCACTGAAGCTTTCTTT
TRBV20-1,NA,NA,TRBJ2-1,CSASRLRQEQFF,TGCAGTGCTAGTCGACTTCGCCAAGAGCAGTTCTTC
TRBV10-3,NA,TRBD2,TRBJ2-5,CAIRRGAGETQYF,TGTGCCATCAGGCGGGGGGCCGGAGAGACCCAGTACTTC
TRBV10-2,NA,TRBD2,TRBJ2-3,CASSRQGGRTSGGTQYF,TGCGCCAGCAGCCGACAGGGCGGTAGGACTAGCGGGGGTACGCAGTATTTT
TRBV19,NA,TRBD1,TRBJ2-7,CASSLRDRASYEQYF,TGTGCCAGTAGTCTCCGGGACAGGGCGTCCTACGAGCAGTACTTC
TRBV30,NA,NA,TRBJ1-1,CAWSVTAGEAFF,TGTGCCTGGAGTGTAACGGCAGGGGAAGCTTTCTTT
TRBV28,NA,NA,TRBJ2-5,CASRPTGREETQYF,TGTGCCAGCAGACCCACCGGCAGGGAAGAGACCCAGTACTTC
TRBV12-3/TRBV12-4,NA,TRBD1,TRBJ1-6,CASRPGQELSPLHF,TGTGCCAGCAGGCCGGGACAGGAGCTCTCACCCCTCCACTTT
TRBV7-9,once,TRBD1,TRBJ1-1,CASLGQGSTEAFF,TGTGCCAGCTTAGGACAGGGGAGCACTGAAGCTTTCTTT
TRBV7-2,NA,TRBD2,TRBJ2-1,CASSLVYGRGGDNEQFF,TGTGCCAGCAGCTTAGTATATGGGCGGGGGGGTGACAATGAGCAGTTCTTC
TRBV19,NA,NA,TRBJ1-1,CASSLPGAVDTEAFF,TGTGCCAGTAGTCTCCCCGGGGCGGTAGACACTGAAGCTTTCTTT
TRBV7-9,once,NA,TRBJ1-3,CASSKGGSSGNTIYF,TGTGCCAGCAGCAAAGGGGGGAGCTCTGGAAACACCATATATTTT
TRBV7-8,once,NA,TRBJ2-2,CASSTPSTSSTGELFF,TGTGCCAGCAGCACCCCTAGCACCTCGAGCACCGGGGAGCTGTTTTTT
TRBV27,few,NA,TRBJ1-5,CASSTMGRQPQHF,TGTGCCAGCAGTACCATGGGTCGACAGCCCCAGCATTTT
TRBV15,NA,NA,TRBJ1-5,CATSSRMNQPQHF,TGTGCCACCAGCAGTCGGATGAATCAGCCCCAGCATTTT
TRBV5-6,NA,TRBD1,TRBJ1-5,CASSPGGAGQPQHF,TGTGCCAGCAGCCCAGGGGGCGCGGGTCAGCCCCAGCATTTT
TRBV30,NA,TRBD2,TRBJ2-5,CAFGTSKETQYF,TGTGCCTTTGGGACTAGCAAAGAGACCCAGTACTTC
TRBV10-3,NA,TRBD2,TRBJ2-1,CAISLSSGGLNKQFF,TGTGCCATCAGTCTCTCTAGCGGGGGGCTTAACAAGCAGTTCTTC
TRBV4-3,NA,NA,TRBJ1-1,CASSQVRQQPNTEAFF,TGCGCCAGCAGCCAAGTTCGACAGCAACCCAACACTGAAGCTTTCTTT
TRBV6-1,NA,TRBD2,TRBJ2-7,CASSEAGREDEQYF,TGTGCCAGCAGTGAAGCGGGGAGGGAGGACGAGCAGTACTTC
TRBV7-8,few,TRBD2,TRBJ2-2,CASSLSGGAGGELFF,TGTGCCAGCAGTTTGAGCGGGGGGGCAGGCGGGGAGCTGTTTTTT